Sequencing of this TCR beta chain was carried out in a study of T cell responses to AZD1222 COVID-19 vaccine. As regards this clone: Its antigen is undetermined.

This CDR3 is built from 17 residues. The germline V gene encodes CDR1 SEHNR and CDR2 FQNEAQ (reference sequence). Trimming removed 5 bases at V and 2 bases at J, with 20 bases between. Study outcomes and limitations: Of spike-specific TCRs, nearly half reportedly target regions left unmutated in variants.

Second-dose timings of about 4 or about 12 weeks were pooled. Data came from immunoSEQ multiplex PCR; TCRdb stores just in-frame clones and leaves some out. The repertoire includes over 100,000 clones, just over 90% of them detected once, and roughly 0.98% sits in the top ten. The V and J genes are TRBV7-9 and TRBJ2-3; D assignment may be TRBD1 or TRBD2 (5 bases each). This clonotype originated in an adult who received the AZD1222 COVID-19 vaccine. The sequenced sample was peripheral blood, obtained 28 days after the second AZD1222 dose. The CDR3 here is CASSPLGTTMYTDTQYF. The CDR3 DNA reads as TGTGCCAGCAGCCCACTGGGGACCACCATGTACACAGATACGCAGTATTTT.